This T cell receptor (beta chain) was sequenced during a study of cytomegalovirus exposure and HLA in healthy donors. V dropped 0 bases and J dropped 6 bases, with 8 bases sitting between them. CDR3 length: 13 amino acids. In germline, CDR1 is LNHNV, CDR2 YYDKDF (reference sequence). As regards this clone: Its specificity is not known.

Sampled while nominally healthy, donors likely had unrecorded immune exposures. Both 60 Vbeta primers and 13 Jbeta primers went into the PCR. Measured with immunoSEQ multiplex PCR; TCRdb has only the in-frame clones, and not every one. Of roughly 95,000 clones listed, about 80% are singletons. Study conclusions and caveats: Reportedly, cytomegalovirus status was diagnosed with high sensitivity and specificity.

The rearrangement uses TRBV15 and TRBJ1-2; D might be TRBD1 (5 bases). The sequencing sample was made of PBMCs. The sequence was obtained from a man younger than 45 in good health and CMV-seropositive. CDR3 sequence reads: CATSRDPGDGYTF. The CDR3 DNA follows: TGTGCCACCAGCAGAGATCCGGGGGATGGCTACACCTTC.